This TCR beta chain was identified in a study of blood T cell repertoires in COVID-19. Study context: T cells, B-cell-depleted T cells, or PBMCs supplied cDNA or gDNA.

The trim removed 5 bases at V and 3 bases at J, leaving 4 bases unmatched. The CDR3 is 15 amino acids. Germline loops: CDR1 MNHNY, CDR2 SVGAGI (reference sequence). The authors' processing: Estimates of nucleated cell counts were drawn from the amplification of reference gene primers. Data came from immunoSEQ multiplex PCR; TCRdb stores just in-frame clones and leaves some out. Clonal size and the V and J genes are those of that table, whereas D and trimming came from the DNA. The data contain 270,000 or so clones, roughly 90% of them singletons. V and J are TRBV6-6 and TRBJ2-6, with TRBD1 identical over 7 bases. This receptor was obtained from a woman in her 30s with COVID-19, enrolled during active disease. The material sequenced was peripheral blood. CDR3 nucleotides: TGTGCCAGCAGTGACAGGGATGGTGGGGCCAACGTCCTGACTTTC. This translates into CASSDRDGGANVLTF.